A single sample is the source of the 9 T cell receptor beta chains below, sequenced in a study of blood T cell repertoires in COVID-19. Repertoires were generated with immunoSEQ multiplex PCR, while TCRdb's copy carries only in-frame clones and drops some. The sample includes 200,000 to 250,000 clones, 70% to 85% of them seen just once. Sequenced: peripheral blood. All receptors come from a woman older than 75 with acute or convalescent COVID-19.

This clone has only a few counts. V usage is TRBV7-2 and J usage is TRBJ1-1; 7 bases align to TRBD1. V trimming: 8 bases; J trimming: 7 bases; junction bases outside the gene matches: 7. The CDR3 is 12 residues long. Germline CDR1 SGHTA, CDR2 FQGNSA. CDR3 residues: CASGRDSIEAFF. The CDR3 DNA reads TGTGCCAGCGGCCGGGACAGTATTGAAGCTTTCTTT. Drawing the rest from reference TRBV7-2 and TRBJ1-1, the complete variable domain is GAGVSQSPSNKVTEKGKDVELRCDPISGHTALYWYRQSLGQGLEFLIYFQGNSAPDKSGLPSDRFSAERTGGSVSTLTIQRTQQEDSAVYLCASGRDSIEAFFGQGTRLTVV.

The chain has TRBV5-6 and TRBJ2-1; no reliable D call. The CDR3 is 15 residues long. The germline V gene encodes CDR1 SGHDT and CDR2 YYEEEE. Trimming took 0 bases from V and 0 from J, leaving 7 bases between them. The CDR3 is CASSLEQYSYNEQFF. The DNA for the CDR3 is TGTGCCAGCAGCTTGGAACAGTACTCCTACAATGAGCAGTTCTTC.

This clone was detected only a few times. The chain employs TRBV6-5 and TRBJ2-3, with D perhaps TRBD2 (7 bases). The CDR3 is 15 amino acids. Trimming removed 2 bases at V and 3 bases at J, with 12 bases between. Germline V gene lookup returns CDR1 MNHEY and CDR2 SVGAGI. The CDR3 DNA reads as TGTGCCAGCAGTTACGAGGGGGGGCAGACAGATACGCAGTATTTT. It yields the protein CASSYEGGQTDTQYF.

The CDR3 nucleotides are TGCGCCAGCAGCCAAGTCTCGGCGCGGGTGGTTCAGAATGAGCAGTTCTTC. Protein sequence: CASSQVSARVVQNEQFF. V is TRBV4-1 and J is TRBJ2-1, with D possibly matching TRBD2 (5 bases). Deletions cut 1 base from V and 7 bases from J, with 20 bases between. The CDR3 runs 17 residues. Germline V gene data show CDR1 as MGHRA and CDR2 as YSYEKL.

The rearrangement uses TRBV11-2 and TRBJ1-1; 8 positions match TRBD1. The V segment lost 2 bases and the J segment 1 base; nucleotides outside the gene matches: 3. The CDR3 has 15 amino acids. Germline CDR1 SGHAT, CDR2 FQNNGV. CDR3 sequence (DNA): TGTGCCAGCAGCTTAAATGACAGGGGGAACACTGAAGCTTTCTTT. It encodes CASSLNDRGNTEAFF.

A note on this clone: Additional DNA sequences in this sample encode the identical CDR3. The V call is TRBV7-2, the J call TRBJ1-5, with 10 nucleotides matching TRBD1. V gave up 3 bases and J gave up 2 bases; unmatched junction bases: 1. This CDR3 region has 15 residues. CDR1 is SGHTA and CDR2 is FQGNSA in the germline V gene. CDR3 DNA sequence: TGTGCCAGCAGCTTGACAGGGGGCGGCAATCAGCCCCAGCATTTT. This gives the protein CASSLTGGGNQPQHF.

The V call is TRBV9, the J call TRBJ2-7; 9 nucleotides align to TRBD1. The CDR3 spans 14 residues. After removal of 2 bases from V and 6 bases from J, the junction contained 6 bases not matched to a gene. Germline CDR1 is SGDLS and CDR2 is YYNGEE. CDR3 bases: TGTGCCAGCAGCGTGGGGACAGGGTCGTTCGAGCAGTACTTC. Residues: CASSVGTGSFEQYF.

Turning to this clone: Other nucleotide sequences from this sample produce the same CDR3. CDR3 sequence reads: CASSIRGGGYTF. The CDR3 coding sequence is TGTGCCAGTAGTATTCGGGGGGGCGGCTACACCTTC. The rearrangement joins TRBV19 to TRBJ1-2; a possible D gene is TRBD1 (6 bases). The V gene lost 3 bases and the J gene lost 8 bases, with 10 bases spanning the gap. From germline, CDR1 is LNHDA and CDR2 SQIVND (reference sequence). The CDR3 sequence is 12 residues long.

The CDR3 loop reads CASSPISGGTYEQYF. Written as DNA, the CDR3 is TGTGCCAGCTCACCAATTAGCGGAGGAACCTACGAGCAGTACTTC. V usage is TRBV18 and J usage is TRBJ2-7; tentatively, D is TRBD2 (6 bases). Trimming removed 2 bases at V and 2 bases at J, with 13 bases between. The CDR3 spans 15 residues. CDR1 is KGHSH, CDR2 LQKENI, per germline. The variable domain in full, with the rest retrieved from reference TRBV18 and TRBJ2-7, is NAGVMQNPRHLVRRRGQEARLRCSPMKGHSHVYWYRQLPEEGLKFMVYLQKENIIDESGMPKERFSAEFPKEGPSILRIQQVVRGDSAAYFCASSPISGGTYEQYFGPGTRLTVT.